Below, one T cell receptor beta chain is given with its context. The data are from a study of cytomegalovirus exposure and HLA in healthy donors. There are 16 residues in the CDR3. CDR1 and CDR2 (germline): SGHRS, YFSETQ. Trimming took off 4 bases at V and 1 base at J, with 14 bases between the two ends. Researchers ran the PCR with 60 Vbeta and 13 Jbeta primers. In the source study's methods: A later analysis tallied 75 million to 80 million unique TCR beta chains, 8.5 million to 11 million of them shared. The data were produced by immunoSEQ multiplex PCR, yet TCRdb's version contains in-frame clones alone and is incomplete. Clonal size and the V and J genes are those of that table, whereas D and trimming came from the DNA. The sample totals roughly 100,000 clones.

The sequence came from a man in his forties or fifties in good health and CMV-seronegative. The sample consisted of PBMCs. This chain connects TRBV5-1 to TRBJ2-2; TRBD2 is a possible D gene (6 bases). The chain's CDR3 is CASSPRGAGNTGELFF. Written as DNA, the CDR3 is TGCGCCAGCAGCCCCCGGGGAGCGGGGAACACCGGGGAGCTGTTTTTT.